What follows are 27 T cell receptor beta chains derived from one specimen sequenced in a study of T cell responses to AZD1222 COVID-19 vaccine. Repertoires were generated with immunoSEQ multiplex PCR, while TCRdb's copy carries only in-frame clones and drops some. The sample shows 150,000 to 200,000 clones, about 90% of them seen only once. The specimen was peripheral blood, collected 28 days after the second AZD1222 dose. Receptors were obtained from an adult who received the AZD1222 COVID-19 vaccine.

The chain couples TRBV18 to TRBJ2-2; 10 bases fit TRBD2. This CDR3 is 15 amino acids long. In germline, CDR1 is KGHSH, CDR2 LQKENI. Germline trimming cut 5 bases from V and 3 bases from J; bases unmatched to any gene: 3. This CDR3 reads CASSFGTSDTGELFF. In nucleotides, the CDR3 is TGTGCCAGCTCATTCGGGACTAGCGACACCGGGGAGCTGTTTTTT. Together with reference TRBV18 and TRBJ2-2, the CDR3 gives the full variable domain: NAGVMQNPRHLVRRRGQEARLRCSPMKGHSHVYWYRQLPEEGLKFMVYLQKENIIDESGMPKERFSAEFPKEGPSILRIQQVVRGDSAAYFCASSFGTSDTGELFFGEGSRLTVL.

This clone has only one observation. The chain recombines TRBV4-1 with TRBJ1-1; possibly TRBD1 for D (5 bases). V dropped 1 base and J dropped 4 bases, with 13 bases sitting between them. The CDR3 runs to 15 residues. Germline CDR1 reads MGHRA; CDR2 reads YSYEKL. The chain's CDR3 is CASSQVGGEGTEAFF. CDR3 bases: TGCGCCAGCAGCCAAGTGGGAGGGGAGGGCACTGAAGCTTTCTTT.

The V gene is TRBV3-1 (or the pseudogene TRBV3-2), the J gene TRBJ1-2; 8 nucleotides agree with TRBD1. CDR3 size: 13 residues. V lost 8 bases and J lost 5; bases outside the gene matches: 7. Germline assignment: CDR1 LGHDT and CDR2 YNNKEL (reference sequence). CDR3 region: CASGLGQAYGYTF. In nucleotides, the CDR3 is TGTGCCAGCGGATTGGGACAGGCGTATGGCTACACCTTC.

This chain's CDR3 is CASSDRGTETQYF. For the CDR3, the DNA is TGTGCCAGCAGTGACAGGGGGACGGAGACCCAGTACTTC. The chain employs TRBV2 and TRBJ2-5; 7 positions agree with TRBD1. The CDR3 spans 13 residues. With V trimmed by 3 bases and J by 5 bases, 3 bases remained unmatched. Germline loops: CDR1 SNHLY, CDR2 FYNNEI.

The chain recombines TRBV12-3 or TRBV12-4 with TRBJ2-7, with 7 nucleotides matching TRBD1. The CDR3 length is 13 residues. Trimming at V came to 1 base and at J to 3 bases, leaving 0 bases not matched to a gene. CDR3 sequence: CASSLGTGYEQYF. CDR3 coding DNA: TGTGCCAGCAGTTTAGGGACAGGCTACGAGCAGTACTTC.

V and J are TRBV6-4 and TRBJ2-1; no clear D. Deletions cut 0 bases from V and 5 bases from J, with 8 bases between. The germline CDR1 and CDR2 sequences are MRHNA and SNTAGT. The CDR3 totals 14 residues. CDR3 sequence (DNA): TGTGCCAGCAGTGACTCGTACCGGAACAATGAGCAGTTCTTC. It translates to CASSDSYRNNEQFF.

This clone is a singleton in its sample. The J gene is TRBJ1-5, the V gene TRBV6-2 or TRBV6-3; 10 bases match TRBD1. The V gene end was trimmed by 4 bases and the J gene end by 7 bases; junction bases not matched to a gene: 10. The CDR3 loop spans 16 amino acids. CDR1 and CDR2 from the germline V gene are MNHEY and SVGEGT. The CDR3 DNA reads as TGTGCCAGCAGTTTTTGGGACGGACAGGGGGGACAGCCCCAGCATTTT. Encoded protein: CASSFWDGQGGQPQHF.

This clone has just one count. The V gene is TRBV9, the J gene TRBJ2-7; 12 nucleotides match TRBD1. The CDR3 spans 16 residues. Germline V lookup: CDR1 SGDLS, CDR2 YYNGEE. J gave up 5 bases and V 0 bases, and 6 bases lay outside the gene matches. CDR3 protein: CASSVGWDRGLNEQYF. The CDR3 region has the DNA TGTGCCAGCAGCGTAGGTTGGGACAGGGGGCTCAACGAGCAGTACTTC.

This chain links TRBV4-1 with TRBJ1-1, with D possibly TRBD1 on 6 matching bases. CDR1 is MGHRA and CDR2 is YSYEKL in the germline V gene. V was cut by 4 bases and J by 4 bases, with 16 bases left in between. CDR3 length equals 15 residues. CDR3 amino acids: CASSPHPGTPTEAFF. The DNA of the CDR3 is TGCGCCAGCAGCCCGCACCCCGGGACACCCACTGAAGCTTTCTTT.

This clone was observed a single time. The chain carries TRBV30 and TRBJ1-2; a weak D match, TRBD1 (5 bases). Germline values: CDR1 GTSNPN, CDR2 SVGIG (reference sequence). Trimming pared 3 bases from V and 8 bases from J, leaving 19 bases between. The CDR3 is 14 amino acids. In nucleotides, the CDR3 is TGTGCCTGGAGAGCCAACCGGGACCTTTCGGGCTACACCTTC. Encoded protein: CAWRANRDLSGYTF.

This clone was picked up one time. CDR3 nucleotides: TGTGCCAGCAGCTTAGTGGGGGACAGGGTCCCAGATACGCAGTATTTT. Translated, it gives CASSLVGDRVPDTQYF. The chain joins TRBV11-2 to TRBJ2-3, with 9 positions matching TRBD1. This CDR3 has 16 amino acids. Losses at the gene ends were 1 base for V and 4 bases for J; bases not matched to a gene: 6. Germline V gene lookup returns CDR1 SGHAT and CDR2 FQNNGV.

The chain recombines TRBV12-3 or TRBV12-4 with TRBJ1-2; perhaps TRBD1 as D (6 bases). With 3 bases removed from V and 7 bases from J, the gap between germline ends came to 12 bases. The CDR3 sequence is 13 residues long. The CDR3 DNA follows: TGTGCCAGCAGTTTCGGGGGCGTCGGTGGCTACACCTTC. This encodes CASSFGGVGGYTF.

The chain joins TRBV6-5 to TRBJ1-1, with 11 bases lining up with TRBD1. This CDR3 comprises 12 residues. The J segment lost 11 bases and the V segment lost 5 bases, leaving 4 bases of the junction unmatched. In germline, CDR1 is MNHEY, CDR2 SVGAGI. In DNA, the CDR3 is TGTGCCAGCAGTCAGGACAGGGGGCAGGCTTTCTTT. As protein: CASSQDRGQAFF.

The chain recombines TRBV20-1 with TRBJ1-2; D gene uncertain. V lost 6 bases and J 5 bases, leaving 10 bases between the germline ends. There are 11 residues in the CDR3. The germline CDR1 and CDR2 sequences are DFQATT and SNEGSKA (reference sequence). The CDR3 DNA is TGCAGTGCGGAGGAGTCGTATGGCTACACCTTC. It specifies CSAEESYGYTF.

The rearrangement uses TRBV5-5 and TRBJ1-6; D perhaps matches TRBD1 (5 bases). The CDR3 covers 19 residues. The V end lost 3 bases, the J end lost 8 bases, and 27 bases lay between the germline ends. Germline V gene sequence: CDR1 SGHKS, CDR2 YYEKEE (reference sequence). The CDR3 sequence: CASSSLPIPRQDNHSPLHF. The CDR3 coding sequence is TGTGCCAGCAGCTCGCTCCCAATCCCGAGGCAGGACAACCATTCACCCCTCCACTTT.

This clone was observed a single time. CDR3 in amino acids: CASSLEGGAYNEQFF. In DNA, the CDR3 is TGTGCCAGCAGCCTCGAGGGGGGGGCCTACAATGAGCAGTTCTTC. The chain employs TRBV11-2 and TRBJ2-1, with a possible D match to TRBD2 (7 bases). The CDR3 is made up of 15 amino acids. The germline CDR1 and CDR2 sequences are SGHAT and FQNNGV. With 5 bases removed from V and 2 bases from J, the gap between germline ends came to 13 bases.

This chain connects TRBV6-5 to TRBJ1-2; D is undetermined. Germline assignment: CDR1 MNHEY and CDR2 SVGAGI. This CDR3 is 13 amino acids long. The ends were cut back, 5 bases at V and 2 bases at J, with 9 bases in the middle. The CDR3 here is CASSQDGNYGYTF. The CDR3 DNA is TGTGCCAGCAGTCAGGACGGAAACTATGGCTACACCTTC.

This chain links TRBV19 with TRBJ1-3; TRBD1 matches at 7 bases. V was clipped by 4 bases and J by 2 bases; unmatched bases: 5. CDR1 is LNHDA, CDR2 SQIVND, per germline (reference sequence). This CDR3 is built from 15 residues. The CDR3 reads CASSRATGPGNTIYF. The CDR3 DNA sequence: TGTGCCAGTAGTAGGGCGACAGGGCCTGGAAACACCATATATTTT.

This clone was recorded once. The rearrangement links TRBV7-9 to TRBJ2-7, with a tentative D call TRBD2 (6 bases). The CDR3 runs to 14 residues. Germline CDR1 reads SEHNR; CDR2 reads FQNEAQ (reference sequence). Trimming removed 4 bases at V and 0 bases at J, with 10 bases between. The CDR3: CASSSSTSSYEQYF. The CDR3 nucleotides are TGTGCCAGCAGCTCGTCGACTAGCTCCTACGAGCAGTACTTC.

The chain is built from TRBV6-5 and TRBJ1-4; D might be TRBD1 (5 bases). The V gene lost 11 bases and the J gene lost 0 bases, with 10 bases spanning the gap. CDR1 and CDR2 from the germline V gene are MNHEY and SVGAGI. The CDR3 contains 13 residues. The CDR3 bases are TGTGCCGCCTCGACAGCAACTAATGAAAAACTGTTTTTT. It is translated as CAASTATNEKLFF.

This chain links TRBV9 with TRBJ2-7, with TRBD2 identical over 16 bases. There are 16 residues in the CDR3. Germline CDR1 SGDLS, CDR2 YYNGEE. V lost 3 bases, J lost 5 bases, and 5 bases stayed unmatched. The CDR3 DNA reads TGTGCCAGCAGCGCGGGACTAGCGGGGGGGCTAGACGAGCAGTACTTC. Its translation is CASSAGLAGGLDEQYF.

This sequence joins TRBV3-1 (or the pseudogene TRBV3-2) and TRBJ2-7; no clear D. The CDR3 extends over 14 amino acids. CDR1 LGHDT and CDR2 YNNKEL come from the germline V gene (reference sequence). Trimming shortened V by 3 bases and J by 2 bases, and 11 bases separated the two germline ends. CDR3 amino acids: CASSHRSPPYEQYF. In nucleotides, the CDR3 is TGTGCCAGCAGCCATCGGAGCCCCCCCTACGAGCAGTACTTC.

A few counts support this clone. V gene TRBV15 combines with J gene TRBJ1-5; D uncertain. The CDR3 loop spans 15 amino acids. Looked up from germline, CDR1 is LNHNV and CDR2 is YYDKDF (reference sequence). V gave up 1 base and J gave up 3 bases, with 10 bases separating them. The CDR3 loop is CATSRGPEDNQPQHF. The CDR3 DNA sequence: TGTGCCACCAGCAGAGGGCCGGAGGACAATCAGCCCCAGCATTTT.

This CDR3 reads CASSLAGLPTHTGELFF. CDR3 DNA: TGTGCCAGCAGTTTAGCCGGGCTCCCGACCCACACCGGGGAGCTGTTTTTT. V is TRBV27 and J is TRBJ2-2, with D uncertain. The CDR3 is 17 residues long. Germline CDR1 reads MNHEY; CDR2 reads SMNVEV (reference sequence). V was trimmed by 2 bases and J by 3 bases, leaving 16 bases between them.

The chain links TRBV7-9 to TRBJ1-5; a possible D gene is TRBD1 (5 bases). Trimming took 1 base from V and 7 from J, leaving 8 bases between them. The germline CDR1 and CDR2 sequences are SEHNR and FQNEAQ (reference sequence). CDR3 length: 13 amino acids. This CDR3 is CASSLGGVQPQHF. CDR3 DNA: TGTGCCAGCAGCTTAGGGGGGGTGCAGCCCCAGCATTTT.

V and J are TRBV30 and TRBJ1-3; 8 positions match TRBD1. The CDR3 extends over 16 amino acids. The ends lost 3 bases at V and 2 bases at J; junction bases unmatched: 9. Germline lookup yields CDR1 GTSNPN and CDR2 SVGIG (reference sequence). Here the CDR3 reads CAWSPRQGNPGNTIYF. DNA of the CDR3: TGTGCCTGGAGCCCCAGACAGGGGAATCCTGGAAACACCATATATTTT. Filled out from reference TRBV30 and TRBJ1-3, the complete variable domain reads SQTIHQWPATLVQPVGSPLSLECTVEGTSNPNLYWYRQAAGRGLQLLFYSVGIGQISSEVPQNLSASRPQDRQFILSSKKLLLSDSGFYLCAWSPRQGNPGNTIYFGEGSWLTVV.

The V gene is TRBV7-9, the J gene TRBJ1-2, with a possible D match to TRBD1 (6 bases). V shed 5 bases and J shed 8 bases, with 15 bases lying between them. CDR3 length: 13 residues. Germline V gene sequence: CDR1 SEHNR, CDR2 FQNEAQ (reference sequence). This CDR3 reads CASSLRGGGGYTF. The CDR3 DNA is TGTGCCAGCAGCCTCCGAGGGGGGGGAGGCTACACCTTC.